The 32 T cell receptor beta chains reported below all come from one sample, sequenced in a study of T cell responses to AZD1222 COVID-19 vaccine. Profiled with immunoSEQ multiplex PCR; TCRdb holds only in-frame clones, not every one. The sample holds 15,000 to 20,000 clones; more than 80% are singletons and the top ten take roughly a fifth. The input for sequencing was peripheral blood, taken 28 days after the second AZD1222 dose. These receptors all stem from an adult who received the AZD1222 COVID-19 vaccine.

The chain carries TRBV5-1 and TRBJ2-1; D might be TRBD1 (5 bases). The germline gives CDR1 SGHRS, CDR2 YFSETQ. The CDR3 covers 12 residues. Between the trimmed V and J ends, which lost 4 bases and 12 bases, there was a span of 14 bases. The CDR3 region has the DNA TGCGCCAGCAGCGGCGGACAAGGAGCGCAGTTCTTC. Translating gives CASSGGQGAQFF. The full variable domain, completed using reference TRBV5-1 and TRBJ2-1, is KAGVTQTPRYLIKTRGQQVTLSCSPISGHRSVSWYQQTPGQGLQFLFEYFSETQRNKGNFPGRFSGRQFSNSRSEMNVSTLELGDSALYLCASSGGQGAQFFGPGTRLTVL.

The rearrangement links TRBV7-9 to TRBJ2-7, with D unclear. Trimming pared 3 bases from V and 2 bases from J, leaving 17 bases between. Germline CDR1 is SEHNR and CDR2 is FQNEAQ (reference sequence). The CDR3 sequence is 16 residues long. The CDR3 DNA follows: TGTGCCAGCAGCTTGGAATATGGGCAGGCCCCCTACGAGCAGTACTTC. This codes for CASSLEYGQAPYEQYF.

V usage is TRBV6-2 or TRBV6-3 and J usage is TRBJ2-2; D is ambiguous. Per germline, CDR1 MNHEY and CDR2 SVGEGT. Between the trimmed V and J ends, which lost 2 bases and 5 bases, there was a span of 3 bases. This CDR3 spans 12 amino acids. DNA of the CDR3: TGTGCCAGCAGTTACAAGACCGGGGAGCTGTTTTTT. Translation: CASSYKTGELFF.

The chain joins TRBV4-3 to TRBJ1-2; 8 bases align to TRBD1. This CDR3 is built from 15 residues. V lost 2 bases to trimming and J lost 4 bases; unmatched junction nucleotides: 6. Germline assignment: CDR1 LGHNA and CDR2 YSLEER. CDR3 sequence: CASSQSDGQGYGYTF. Written as DNA, the CDR3 is TGCGCCAGCAGCCAATCGGATGGACAGGGCTATGGCTACACCTTC.

The chain combines TRBV7-9 with TRBJ2-7; perhaps TRBD2 as D (6 bases). The CDR3 spans 13 residues. V shed 1 base and J shed 6 bases, with 10 bases lying between them. CDR1 and CDR2 (germline): SEHNR, FQNEAQ (reference sequence). DNA for the CDR3: TGTGCCAGCAGCTTAGGACGGGGGAGCGAGCAGTACTTC. Protein: CASSLGRGSEQYF.

The V call is TRBV5-4, the J call TRBJ2-7, with 10 bases that match TRBD2. V shed 1 base and J 3 bases; nucleotides not matched to a gene: 7. Looked up from germline, CDR1 is SGHNT and CDR2 is YYREEE (reference sequence). The CDR3 totals 16 residues. CDR3 in amino acids: CASSLSDLAGDYEQYF. CDR3 in DNA: TGTGCCAGCAGCTTGTCCGATCTAGCGGGAGACTACGAGCAGTACTTC.

This clone was seen a few times. This chain links TRBV30 with TRBJ1-2; unclear D gene. CDR1 is GTSNPN and CDR2 is SVGIG in the germline V gene (reference sequence). CDR3 size: 14 residues. Trimming stripped 2 bases from V and 4 bases from J, with 14 bases between. CDR3 amino acids: CAWSFGRGAYGYTF. For the CDR3, the DNA is TGTGCCTGGAGTTTCGGGAGAGGAGCCTATGGCTACACCTTC.

J is TRBJ1-6 and V is TRBV3-1 (or the pseudogene TRBV3-2); the match to TRBD1 covers 9 bases. CDR1 is LGHDT and CDR2 is YNNKEL in the germline V gene (reference sequence). This CDR3 has 15 amino acids. V was clipped by 2 bases and J by 7 bases; unmatched bases: 3. CDR3: CASSQLGQGNSPLHF. CDR3 bases: TGTGCCAGCAGCCAACTAGGACAGGGGAATTCACCCCTCCACTTT.

This chain's CDR3 is CASSLLVGGNEQFF. CDR3 DNA: TGTGCCAGCAGCCTCCTAGTGGGCGGCAATGAGCAGTTCTTC. This chain uses TRBV6-5 with TRBJ2-1; unclear D gene. There are 14 residues in the CDR3. V lost 6 bases, J lost 6 bases, and 15 bases lay in between. The germline gives CDR1 MNHEY, CDR2 SVGAGI.

The chain has TRBV10-3 and TRBJ1-5, with 7 bases lining up with TRBD1. The CDR3 spans 13 residues. From germline, CDR1 is ENHRY and CDR2 SYGVKD. With V trimmed by 11 bases and J by 0 bases, 4 bases remained unmatched. CDR3 region: CAVGTDSNQPQHF. The CDR3 DNA reads TGTGCCGTGGGGACAGATAGCAATCAGCCCCAGCATTTT.

The J gene is TRBJ2-7, the V gene TRBV11-2, with 7 bases lining up with TRBD1. CDR3 length: 13 amino acids. J gave up 5 bases and V 5 bases, and 6 bases lay outside the gene matches. The V gene's germline CDR1 is SGHAT and CDR2 FQNNGV. The CDR3 bases are TGTGCCAGCAGCAAACTACAGGGGAACGAGCAGTACTTC. Amino acid sequence: CASSKLQGNEQYF.

The V gene is TRBV5-1, the J gene TRBJ1-3; D not certain. V dropped 2 bases and J dropped 0 bases, with 6 bases sitting between them. Germline V gene sequence: CDR1 SGHRS, CDR2 YFSETQ. The CDR3 has 14 amino acids. CDR3 in DNA: TGCGCCAGCAGCTTAGGGAGCTCTGGAAACACCATATATTTT. Its translation: CASSLGSSGNTIYF.

The chain has TRBV20-1 and TRBJ2-5, with 8 bases matching TRBD2. V trimming: 8 bases; J trimming: 5 bases; junction bases outside the gene matches: 4. CDR1 DFQATT and CDR2 SNEGSKA come from the germline V gene (reference sequence). CDR3 length: 11 amino acids. The CDR3 reads CSSGGRETQYF. CDR3 in DNA: TGCAGTTCGGGGGGGCGGGAGACCCAGTACTTC.

V is TRBV2 and J is TRBJ1-2; tentative D call: TRBD1 (6 bases). Germline CDR1 and CDR2: SNHLY and FYNNEI. The CDR3 totals 14 residues. V shed 6 bases and J shed 4 bases, with 15 bases lying between them. CDR3 sequence: CASSIQGPGYGYTF. In nucleotides, the CDR3 is TGTGCCAGCAGCATACAGGGCCCTGGCTATGGCTACACCTTC.

J is TRBJ2-1 and V is TRBV27; TRBD2 aligns across 8 bases. The germline CDR1 and CDR2 sequences are MNHEY and SMNVEV (reference sequence). The CDR3 covers 19 residues. With V trimmed by 0 bases and J by 4 bases, 14 bases remained unmatched. The CDR3: CASSLSGASGRVSYNEQFF. The CDR3 DNA reads as TGTGCCAGCAGTTTATCGGGGGCTAGCGGGCGGGTTTCTTACAATGAGCAGTTCTTC.

The chain couples TRBV18 to TRBJ1-2; no firm D call. Germline V gene sequence: CDR1 KGHSH, CDR2 LQKENI. The CDR3 spans 13 residues. The V end was cut by 3 bases, the J end by 4 bases, with 9 bases between. CDR3 amino acids: CASSPAAGYGYTF. The CDR3 coding sequence is TGTGCCAGCTCACCCGCGGCAGGCTATGGCTACACCTTC. The whole variable domain, remainder taken from reference TRBV18 and TRBJ1-2, is NAGVMQNPRHLVRRRGQEARLRCSPMKGHSHVYWYRQLPEEGLKFMVYLQKENIIDESGMPKERFSAEFPKEGPSILRIQQVVRGDSAAYFCASSPAAGYGYTFGSGTRLTVV.

The CDR3 nucleotides are TGTGCCAGCAGTCCGCGACTAGCCGGGGAGACCCAGTACTTC. The encoded protein is CASSPRLAGETQYF. This chain joins TRBV27 and TRBJ2-5; TRBD2 aligns across 7 bases. Germline loops: CDR1 MNHEY, CDR2 SMNVEV (reference sequence). V shed 5 bases, J shed 5 bases, and the junction held 8 bases outside the gene matches. CDR3 length equals 14 residues.

The J gene is TRBJ1-5, the V gene TRBV27, with unresolved D. From germline, CDR1 is MNHEY and CDR2 SMNVEV (reference sequence). V dropped 6 bases and J dropped 4 bases, with 16 bases sitting between them. The CDR3 consists of 15 residues. This CDR3 is CASRGLAEDNQPQHF. The DNA of the CDR3 is TGTGCCAGCAGAGGTTTGGCTGAGGATAATCAGCCCCAGCATTTT.

The chain is built from TRBV11-3 and TRBJ2-1, with D uncertain. Trimming cost V 6 bases and J 7 bases, with 13 bases left between them. The germline V gene encodes CDR1 SGHNT and CDR2 YENEEA. This CDR3 has 13 residues. The CDR3 sequence: CASSRNSGNEQFF. CDR3 sequence (DNA): TGTGCCAGCAGTCGTAACTCGGGTAATGAGCAGTTCTTC.

The chain recombines TRBV3-1 (or the pseudogene TRBV3-2) with TRBJ2-3, with TRBD1 matching over 7 bases. CDR1 and CDR2 (germline): LGHDT, YNNKEL (reference sequence). V trimming: 4 bases; J trimming: 2 bases; junction bases outside the gene matches: 6. The CDR3 loop spans 15 amino acids. CDR3 in DNA: TGTGCCAGCAGCCCAGGGGGAATGACCACAGATACGCAGTATTTT. It translates to CASSPGGMTTDTQYF.

This chain connects TRBV10-2 to TRBJ2-7; the match to TRBD2 covers 9 bases. The CDR3 consists of 15 residues. Trimming at V came to 6 bases and at J to 2 bases, leaving 8 bases not matched to a gene. Germline lookup yields CDR1 WSHSY and CDR2 SAAADI. CDR3 DNA: TGCGCCAGCAGCATAGTGGGACTAGCCGCCTACGAGCAGTACTTC. Translating it yields CASSIVGLAAYEQYF.

This clone was found once. CDR3: CASTEGGTLNSPLHF. The CDR3 DNA reads TGTGCCTCGACGGAAGGGGGGACTCTCAATTCACCCCTCCACTTT. V is TRBV30 and J is TRBJ1-6; D might be TRBD1 (6 bases). Germline CDR1 is GTSNPN and CDR2 is SVGIG (reference sequence). V dropped 7 bases and J dropped 7 bases, with 20 bases sitting between them. The CDR3 has 15 amino acids. The complete variable domain, with remaining parts taken from reference TRBV30 and TRBJ1-6, reads SQTIHQWPATLVQPVGSPLSLECTVEGTSNPNLYWYRQAAGRGLQLLFYSVGIGQISSEVPQNLSASRPQDRQFILSSKKLLLSDSGFYLCASTEGGTLNSPLHFGNGTRLTVT.

The chain combines TRBV19 with TRBJ1-2, with 7 bases matching TRBD1. Trimming removed 7 bases from V and 3 bases from J; junction bases left unmatched: 11. From germline, CDR1 is LNHDA and CDR2 SQIVND (reference sequence). This CDR3 region has 15 residues. The CDR3 spells CASKTGGGGDYGYTF. The CDR3 DNA sequence: TGTGCCAGTAAAACCGGAGGAGGGGGCGACTATGGCTACACCTTC.

Here the CDR3 DNA reads TGCAGCGTTGGAGGACAGGACACCCCTAGGGGCTATGGCTACACCTTC. Protein product: CSVGGQDTPRGYGYTF. This rearrangement joins TRBV29-1 to TRBJ1-2; 7 bases agree with TRBD1. Germline CDR1 is SQVTM and CDR2 is ANQGSEA. V trimming: 4 bases; J trimming: 4 bases; junction bases outside the gene matches: 15. There are 16 residues in the CDR3.

This clone has a single count. The gene calls are TRBV2 and TRBJ2-3; a possible D gene is TRBD2 (6 bases). Germline CDR1 SNHLY, CDR2 FYNNEI. The CDR3 totals 17 residues. The V end was cut by 3 bases, the J end by 2 bases, with 18 bases between. This CDR3 is CASSDSRSSGFTDTQYF. The CDR3 nucleotides read TGTGCCAGCAGTGACTCCCGAAGTAGCGGTTTCACAGATACGCAGTATTTT.

The chain recombines TRBV3-1 (or the pseudogene TRBV3-2) with TRBJ1-5; no firm D call. The germline V gene encodes CDR1 LGHDT and CDR2 YNNKEL (reference sequence). The CDR3 extends over 13 amino acids. The V end lost 2 bases, the J end lost 2 bases, and 4 bases lay between the germline ends. CDR3 DNA sequence: TGTGCCAGCAGCCAATTGGGCAATCAGCCCCAGCATTTT. This gives the protein CASSQLGNQPQHF.

The rearrangement links TRBV7-2 to TRBJ1-2; 10 bases agree with TRBD1. The CDR3 covers 14 residues. The V segment lost 1 base and the J segment 4 bases; nucleotides outside the gene matches: 0. Germline CDR1 is SGHTA and CDR2 is FQGNSA. The CDR3 DNA reads TGTGCCAGCAGCTTAGGGACAGGGGGCTATGGCTACACCTTC. Amino acid sequence: CASSLGTGGYGYTF.

A few counts support this clone. The chain employs TRBV9 and TRBJ2-4; TRBD1 matches 8 bases. Germline CDR1 SGDLS, CDR2 YYNGEE. Trimming at V came to 3 bases and at J to 9 bases, leaving 5 bases not matched to a gene. The CDR3 sequence is 13 residues long. CDR3 nucleotide sequence: TGTGCCAGCAGCGGAGACAGGGGTGGCATTCAGTACTTC. It codes for CASSGDRGGIQYF.

Points on this clone: Other DNA sequences in the sample encode the same CDR3. The rearrangement joins TRBV7-2 to TRBJ2-7; D is unresolved. Trimming took off 1 base at V and 2 bases at J, with 9 bases between the two ends. Germline V gives CDR1 SGHTA, CDR2 FQGNSA. The CDR3 covers 14 residues. As DNA, the CDR3 is TGTGCCAGCAGCTTAGTCTCCAGAACCTACGAGCAGTACTTC. Translating gives CASSLVSRTYEQYF.

The chain's CDR3 is CASSPIEDTQYF. DNA for the CDR3: TGTGCCAGCAGCCCTATCGAAGATACGCAGTATTTT. The V and J genes are TRBV2 and TRBJ2-3; D is undetermined. Germline CDR1 is SNHLY and CDR2 is FYNNEI. This CDR3 has 12 amino acids. Between the trimmed V and J ends, which lost 6 bases and 5 bases, there was a span of 9 bases.

This rearrangement joins TRBV2 to TRBJ1-5; a possible D gene is TRBD1 (5 bases). CDR1 is SNHLY, CDR2 FYNNEI, per germline. The germline V and J ends were trimmed by 4 bases and 5 bases, with 9 bases remaining between them. The CDR3 totals 13 residues. Here the CDR3 reads CASSGGGYQPQHF. As DNA, the CDR3 is TGTGCCAGCAGTGGGGGCGGGTATCAGCCCCAGCATTTT.

The chain employs TRBV10-1 and TRBJ1-1, with 9 bases that match TRBD1. The trim removed 5 bases at V and 0 bases at J, leaving 13 bases unmatched. The CDR3 is 18 amino acids. Germline V gives CDR1 WNHNN, CDR2 SYGVQD (reference sequence). CDR3 protein: CASSRVVGQGSMNTEAFF. The CDR3 DNA sequence: TGCGCCAGCAGTCGGGTGGTCGGACAGGGGAGTATGAACACTGAAGCTTTCTTT.